This T cell receptor (beta chain) was sequenced for a study of cytotoxic CD8 clonotypes in ibrutinib-treated CLL. As concerns this clone: The same CDR3 is also encoded by other DNA sequences in this sample.

Sequencing was performed with immunoSEQ multiplex PCR; in TCRdb, only in-frame clones are kept and a portion is missing. The table lists some 200,000 clones, approximately 72% of them singletons, with over 10% in the top ten. CDR1 and CDR2 (germline): GTSNPN, SVGIG (reference sequence). This CDR3 comprises 11 residues. Trimming removed 1 base from V and 4 bases from J, with 5 bases in between. The sequence came from a human donor with chronic lymphocytic leukemia. This chain uses TRBV30 with TRBJ2-7; D gene ambiguous. Sequenced material: PBMCs, taken after 24 months of ibrutinib treatment. The DNA for the CDR3 is TGTGCCTGGAGTGACGGTTACGAGCAGTACTTC. It is translated as CAWSDGYEQYF.